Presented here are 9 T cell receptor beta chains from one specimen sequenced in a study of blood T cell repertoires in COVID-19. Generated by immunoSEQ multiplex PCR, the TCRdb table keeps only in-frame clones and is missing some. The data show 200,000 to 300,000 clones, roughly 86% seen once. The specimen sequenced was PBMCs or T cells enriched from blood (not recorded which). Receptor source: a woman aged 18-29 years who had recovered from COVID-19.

The CDR3 spells CAISRDSGFLHF. The DNA of the CDR3 is TGTGCCATCAGTCGGGACAGCGGTTTTCTCCACTTT. The chain combines TRBV10-3 with TRBJ1-6; 7 bases line up with TRBD1. CDR3 size: 12 residues. The V segment lost 5 bases and the J segment 16 bases; nucleotides outside the gene matches: 8. Germline loops: CDR1 ENHRY, CDR2 SYGVKD.

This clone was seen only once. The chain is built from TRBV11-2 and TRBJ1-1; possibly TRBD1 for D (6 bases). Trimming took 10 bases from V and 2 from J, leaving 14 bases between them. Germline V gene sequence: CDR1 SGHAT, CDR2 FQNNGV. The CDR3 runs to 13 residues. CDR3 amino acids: CATADSLNTEAFF. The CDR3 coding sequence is TGTGCCACCGCGGACAGTCTAAACACTGAAGCTTTCTTT.

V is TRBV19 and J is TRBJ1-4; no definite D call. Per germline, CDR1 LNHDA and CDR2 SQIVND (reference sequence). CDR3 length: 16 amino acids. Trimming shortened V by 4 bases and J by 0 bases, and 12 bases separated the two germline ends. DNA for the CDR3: TGTGCCAGTAGTAACCCCTCCGGAGCAACTAATGAAAAACTGTTTTTT. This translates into CASSNPSGATNEKLFF.

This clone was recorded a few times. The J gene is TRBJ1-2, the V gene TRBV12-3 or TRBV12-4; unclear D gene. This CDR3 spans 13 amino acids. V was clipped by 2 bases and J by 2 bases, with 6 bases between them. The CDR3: CASSLWQNYGYTF. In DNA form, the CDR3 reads TGTGCCAGCAGTTTATGGCAGAACTATGGCTACACCTTC.

The CDR3 reads CASSDTAGSYEQYF. The CDR3, as DNA: TGTGCCAGCAGTGATACTGCAGGGTCCTACGAGCAGTACTTC. The chain combines TRBV6-4 with TRBJ2-7; D may be TRBD1 (5 bases). Germline CDR1 MRHNA, CDR2 SNTAGT. CDR3 length equals 14 residues. V dropped 3 bases and J dropped 1 base, with 10 bases sitting between them.

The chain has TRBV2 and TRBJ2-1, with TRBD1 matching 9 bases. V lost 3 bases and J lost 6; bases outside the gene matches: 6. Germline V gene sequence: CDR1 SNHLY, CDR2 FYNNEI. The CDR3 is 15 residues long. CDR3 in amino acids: CASSERDREGNEQFF. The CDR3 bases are TGTGCCAGCAGTGAGAGGGACAGGGAAGGCAATGAGCAGTTCTTC. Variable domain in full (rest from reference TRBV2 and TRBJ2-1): EPEVTQTPSHQVTQMGQEVILRCVPISNHLYFYWYRQILGQKVEFLVSFYNNEISEKSEIFDDQFSVERPDGSNFTLKIRSTKLEDSAMYFCASSERDREGNEQFFGPGTRLTVL.

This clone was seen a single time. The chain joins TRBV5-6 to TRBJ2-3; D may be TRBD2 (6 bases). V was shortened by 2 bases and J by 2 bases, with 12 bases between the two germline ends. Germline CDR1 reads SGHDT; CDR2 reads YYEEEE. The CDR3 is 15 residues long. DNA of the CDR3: TGTGCCAGCAGCTTTGAACCGGGAGTCACAGATACGCAGTATTTT. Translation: CASSFEPGVTDTQYF.

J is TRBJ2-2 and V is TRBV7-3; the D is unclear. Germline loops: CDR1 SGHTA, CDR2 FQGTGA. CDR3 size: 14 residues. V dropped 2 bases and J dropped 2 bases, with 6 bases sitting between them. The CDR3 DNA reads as TGTGCCAGCAGCTTAGCGGTCAACACCGGGGAGCTGTTTTTT. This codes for CASSLAVNTGELFF.

DNA of the CDR3: TGTGCCAGCAGCTTATCACAAGCTGGAAACACCATATATTTT. Translated: CASSLSQAGNTIYF. V gene TRBV7-2 combines with J gene TRBJ1-3; D is ambiguous. The CDR3 runs to 14 residues. The germline V gene has CDR1 SGHTA and CDR2 FQGNSA. Trimming removed 2 bases from V and 2 bases from J, with 7 bases in between.